The 20 T cell receptor beta chains reported below all come from one sample, sequenced in a study of T-cell memory formation after mild COVID-19 (dated by TCRdb to the early 2020s). Library prep was done by 5' RACE. This sample was sequenced with an Illumina NovaSeq 6000. The public reads were reprocessed in TCRdb via fastp at Q25 and MiXCR, keeping in-frame beta chains. Records with the same CDR3 protein are collapsed into one entry carrying the most frequent genes and DNA. A total of about 430,000 distinct CDR3 sequences appear in this sample, more than 20% of them only once. Roughly 9.7% of the sample rests with the top ten. Sequencing was done on a sample of PBMCs or a T cell subset sorted from them (not recorded which). The receptors were sampled from an adult woman who had mild COVID-19 (a few samples of this study predate the infection). The sample titles of this study are shuffled in the database, so cell type and time point are left out; the donor was told from shared clones.

This clonotype was seen only a few times. The V call is TRBV2, the J call TRBJ2-7; the match to TRBD1 covers 8 bases. Unmatched junction bases numbered 5, after V lost 0 bases and J lost 4 bases. Germline assignment: CDR1 SNHLY and CDR2 FYNNEI. The CDR3 length is 15 residues. CDR3: CASSEAQGAVYEQYF. CDR3 DNA: TGTGCCAGCAGTGAAGCCCAGGGGGCGGTTTACGAGCAGTACTTC.

This chain connects TRBV19 to TRBJ2-1; D tentatively fits TRBD1 or TRBD2 (5 bases each). The V end was cut by 5 bases, the J end by 6 bases, with 17 bases between. This CDR3 comprises 15 residues. Per the germline V gene, CDR1 is LNHDA and CDR2 is SQIVND (reference sequence). The CDR3 DNA reads as TGTGCCAGTAGTCGTTTGGGGGAGCGTTCCAATGAGCAGTTCTTC. Amino acids: CASSRLGERSNEQFF.

This clonotype was detected ten times or more. This chain connects TRBV12-3 or TRBV12-4 to TRBJ1-2; 10 bases are shared with TRBD1. The CDR3 spans 15 residues. The trim removed 5 bases at V and 2 bases at J, leaving 5 bases unmatched. DNA of the CDR3: TGTGCCAGCAGTCTAAGGACAGGGGGGAACTATGGCTACACCTTC. Its translation is CASSLRTGGNYGYTF.

This clonotype has a handful of counts. This chain connects TRBV28 to TRBJ2-2; a weak D match, TRBD2 (6 bases). Germline V gene lookup returns CDR1 MDHEN and CDR2 SYDVKM. This CDR3 has 13 amino acids. V dropped 7 bases and J dropped 8 bases, with 14 bases sitting between them. CDR3 DNA sequence: TGTGCCAGCATCCTTGGAGGGTCGGGGGAGCTGTTTTTT. Its protein product is CASILGGSGELFF.

The table lists this clonotype with a count of one. CDR3 sequence: CSGGGRTTDTQYF. The CDR3 nucleotides are TGCAGCGGGGGAGGCAGGACCACAGATACGCAGTATTTT. The V call is TRBV29-1, the J call TRBJ2-3; possible D gene TRBD2, 6 bases. CDR3 length equals 13 residues. CDR1 and CDR2 from the germline V gene are SQVTM and ANQGSEA. Trimming removed 7 bases from V and 2 bases from J, with 13 bases in between.

V usage is TRBV5-1 and J usage is TRBJ1-2; D call uncertain. The CDR3 has 15 amino acids. The germline CDR1 and CDR2 sequences are SGHRS and YFSETQ. V was shortened by 0 bases and J by 3 bases, with 12 bases between the two germline ends. The CDR3 DNA is TGCGCCAGCAGCTTGGACAGCTCAGGCGACTATGGCTACACCTTC. Encoded protein: CASSLDSSGDYGYTF. Using reference TRBV5-1 and TRBJ1-2 for the parts outside the CDR3, the full variable domain is KAGVTQTPRYLIKTRGQQVTLSCSPISGHRSVSWYQQTPGQGLQFLFEYFSETQRNKGNFPGRFSGRQFSNSRSEMNVSTLELGDSALYLCASSLDSSGDYGYTFGSGTRLTVV.

V is TRBV12-3 or TRBV12-4 and J is TRBJ1-1; D uncertain. The length of the CDR3 is 14 residues. Trimming left V 4 bases short and J 0 bases short, with 9 bases between. The CDR3, as DNA: TGTGCCAGCAGTTGGTGGTCAATGAACACTGAAGCTTTCTTT. It encodes CASSWWSMNTEAFF.

This sequence joins TRBV27 and TRBJ1-2; D is undetermined. The germline V gene has CDR1 MNHEY and CDR2 SMNVEV (reference sequence). V shed 1 base and J shed 8 bases, with 11 bases lying between them. This CDR3 is built from 13 residues. CDR3: CASSLYPHGGYTF. The CDR3 nucleotides read TGTGCCAGCAGTTTATACCCCCATGGCGGCTACACCTTC.

The chain combines TRBV14 with TRBJ2-1; possibly TRBD1 or TRBD2 for D (5 bases each). Deletions cut 0 bases from V and 3 bases from J, with 18 bases between. Germline CDR1 is SGHDN and CDR2 is FVKESK. This CDR3 contains 18 residues. DNA for the CDR3: TGTGCCAGCAGCCAAGATTGGCCTGGGGCTAGCAGCTACAATGAGCAGTTCTTC. Amino acids: CASSQDWPGASSYNEQFF. The full variable domain, rest sourced from reference TRBV14 and TRBJ2-1, is EAGVTQFPSHSVIEKGQTVTLRCDPISGHDNLYWYRRVMGKEIKFLLHFVKESKQDESGMPNNRFLAERTGGTYSTLKVQPAELEDSGVYFCASSQDWPGASSYNEQFFGPGTRLTVL.

This clonotype was seen a few times. The chain links TRBV7-2 to TRBJ2-7; possibly TRBD2 for D (5 bases). CDR1 is SGHTA, CDR2 FQGNSA, per germline. V gave up 1 base and J gave up 3 bases, with 13 bases separating them. The CDR3 loop spans 15 amino acids. CDR3 sequence reads: CASSLGRRVSYEQYF. CDR3 bases: TGTGCCAGCAGCTTAGGTCGGCGGGTAAGCTACGAGCAGTACTTC.

V usage is TRBV19 and J usage is TRBJ2-1; D perhaps matches TRBD1 (6 bases). The CDR3 is 14 residues long. V gave up 3 bases and J gave up 4 bases, with 10 bases separating them. The germline V gene has CDR1 LNHDA and CDR2 SQIVND (reference sequence). CDR3 in amino acids: CASSILDRYNEQFF. In DNA, the CDR3 is TGTGCCAGTAGTATTCTGGACAGATACAATGAGCAGTTCTTC.

The CDR3 loop is CSVEDPKTSGTTQYF. The DNA of the CDR3 is TGCAGCGTTGAAGATCCGAAGACTAGCGGGACGACCCAGTACTTC. This chain uses TRBV29-1 with TRBJ2-5, with TRBD2 matching 11 bases. The germline V gene has CDR1 SQVTM and CDR2 ANQGSEA. This CDR3 contains 15 residues. The ends lost 0 bases at V and 7 bases at J; junction bases unmatched: 7.

In this sample, this clonotype turned up many times. CDR3 loop: CASSQDLTNYGYTF. In DNA, the CDR3 is TGTGCCAGCAGCCAAGATCTAACAAACTATGGCTACACCTTC. The chain uses TRBV4-2 and TRBJ1-2; no clear D gene. This CDR3 is 14 amino acids long. Trimming cost V 0 bases and J 2 bases, with 7 bases left between them. The germline CDR1 and CDR2 sequences are LGHNA and YNFKEQ.

The rearrangement joins TRBV9 to TRBJ2-3; 9 bases are shared with TRBD2. Germline V gene sequence: CDR1 SGDLS, CDR2 YYNGEE. The CDR3 covers 18 residues. With V trimmed by 3 bases and J by 8 bases, 19 bases remained unmatched. DNA for the CDR3: TGTGCCAGCAGCGGCGACTTAAGCGGGGGGATCCCTTTAAGTACGCAGTATTTT. Translated, it gives CASSGDLSGGIPLSTQYF.

This chain uses TRBV19 with TRBJ2-7; 10 bases map to TRBD2. V lost 8 bases, J lost 5 bases, and 9 bases stayed unmatched. Germline CDR1 reads LNHDA; CDR2 reads SQIVND (reference sequence). The CDR3 runs to 14 residues. The chain's CDR3 is CASGSGRAVHEQYF. CDR3 bases: TGTGCCAGTGGAAGCGGGAGGGCCGTCCACGAGCAGTACTTC.

This clonotype appeared many times. The chain employs TRBV12-3 or TRBV12-4 and TRBJ1-5; D unresolved. This CDR3 contains 15 residues. Trimming took off 6 bases at V and 1 base at J, with 13 bases between the two ends. The CDR3 nucleotides read TGTGCCAGCAGCGTCGAGGGAATAAGCAATCAGCCCCAGCATTTT. Its protein is CASSVEGISNQPQHF.

V gene TRBV12-3 or TRBV12-4 combines with J gene TRBJ1-1; D uncertain. The CDR3 length is 14 residues. Between the trimmed V and J ends, which lost 6 bases and 4 bases, there was a span of 15 bases. The CDR3 loop reads CASRDVVRGTEAFF. CDR3 sequence (DNA): TGTGCCAGCAGGGACGTGGTACGGGGCACTGAAGCTTTCTTT.

The rearrangement joins TRBV7-2 to TRBJ2-7; D is undetermined. The CDR3 loop spans 14 amino acids. Germline lookup yields CDR1 SGHTA and CDR2 FQGNSA. Deletions cut 1 base from V and 0 bases from J, with 7 bases between. CDR3 loop: CASSLEPASYEQYF. The CDR3 coding sequence is TGTGCCAGCAGCTTAGAACCAGCCTCCTACGAGCAGTACTTC.

The genes are TRBV19 and TRBJ2-4; D call uncertain. V was trimmed by 2 bases and J by 0 bases, leaving 8 bases between them. This CDR3 comprises 15 residues. Germline V gene sequence: CDR1 LNHDA, CDR2 SQIVND (reference sequence). CDR3 sequence reads: CASSIKWLAKNIQYF. For the CDR3, the DNA is TGTGCCAGTAGTATAAAGTGGCTAGCCAAAAACATTCAGTACTTC.

This clonotype was picked up a small number of times. This rearrangement joins TRBV14 to TRBJ1-2; a possible D gene is TRBD1 (5 bases). Germline loops: CDR1 SGHDN, CDR2 FVKESK. The CDR3 loop spans 14 amino acids. Deletions cut 1 base from V and 4 bases from J, with 10 bases between. The CDR3 nucleotides read TGTGCCAGCAGCCAAGGGACATTAAGCTATGGCTACACCTTC. Protein: CASSQGTLSYGYTF.